This record looks at one T cell receptor beta chain sequence and its context. Trimming stripped 5 bases from V and 1 base from J, with 9 bases between. Germline assignment: CDR1 DFQATT and CDR2 SNEGSKA (reference sequence). This CDR3 spans 12 amino acids. The sample comes from a study of identical twins. TCRdb passed the 5' RACE reads through MiXCR, listing each CDR3 protein once. The sample consists of roughly 540,000 distinct CDR3 sequences, roughly a fifth of them appearing once. These same data were also listed under a study on T cells expressing NK-cell markers.

This sequence was found in a woman aged 18-29 years in good health. The specimen was CD4+ T cells sorted from blood. The rearrangement uses TRBV20-1 and TRBJ2-7; unclear D gene. CDR3 bases: TGCAGTGCTTCAGCCCATTCCTACGAGCAGTACTTC. It translates to CSASAHSYEQYF.